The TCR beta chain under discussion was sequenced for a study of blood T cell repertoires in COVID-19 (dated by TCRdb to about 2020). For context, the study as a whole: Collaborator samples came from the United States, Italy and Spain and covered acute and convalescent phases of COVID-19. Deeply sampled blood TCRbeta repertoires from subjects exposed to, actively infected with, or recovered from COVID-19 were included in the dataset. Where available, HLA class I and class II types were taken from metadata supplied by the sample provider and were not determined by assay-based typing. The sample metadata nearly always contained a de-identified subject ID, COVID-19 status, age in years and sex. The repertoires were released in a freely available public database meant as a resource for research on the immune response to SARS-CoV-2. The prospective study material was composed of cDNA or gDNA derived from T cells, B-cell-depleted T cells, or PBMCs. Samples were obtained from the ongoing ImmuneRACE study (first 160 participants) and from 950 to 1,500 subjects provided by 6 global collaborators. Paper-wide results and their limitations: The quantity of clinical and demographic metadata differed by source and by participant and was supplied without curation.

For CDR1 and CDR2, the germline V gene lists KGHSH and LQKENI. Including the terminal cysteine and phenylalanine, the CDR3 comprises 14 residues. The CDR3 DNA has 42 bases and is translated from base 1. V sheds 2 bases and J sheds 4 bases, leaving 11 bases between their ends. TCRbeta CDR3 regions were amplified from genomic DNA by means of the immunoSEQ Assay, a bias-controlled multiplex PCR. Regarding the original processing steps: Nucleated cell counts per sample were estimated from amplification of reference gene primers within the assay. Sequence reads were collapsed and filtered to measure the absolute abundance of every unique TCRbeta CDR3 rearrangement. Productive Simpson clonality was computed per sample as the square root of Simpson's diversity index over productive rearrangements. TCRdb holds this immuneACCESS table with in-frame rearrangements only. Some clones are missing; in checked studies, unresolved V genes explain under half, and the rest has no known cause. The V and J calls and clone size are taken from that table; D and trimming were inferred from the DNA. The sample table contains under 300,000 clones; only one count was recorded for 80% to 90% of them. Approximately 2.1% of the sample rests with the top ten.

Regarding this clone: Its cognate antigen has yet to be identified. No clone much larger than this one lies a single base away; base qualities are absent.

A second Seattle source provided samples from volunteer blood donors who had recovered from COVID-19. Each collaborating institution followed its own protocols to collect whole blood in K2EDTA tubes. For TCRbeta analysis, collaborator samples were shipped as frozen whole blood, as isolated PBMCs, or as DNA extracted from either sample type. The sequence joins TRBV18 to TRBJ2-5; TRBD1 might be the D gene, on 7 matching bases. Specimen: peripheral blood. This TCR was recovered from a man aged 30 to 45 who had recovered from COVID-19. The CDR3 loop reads CASSPIQGGETQYF. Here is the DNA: TGTGCCAGCTCACCAATTCAGGGGGGAGAGACCCAGTACTTC.